These T cell receptor beta chains were read from a single sample in a study of PD-1 blockade in mismatch repair-deficient tumors. Repertoires were generated with immunoSEQ multiplex PCR, while TCRdb's copy carries only in-frame clones and drops some. The profile covers fewer than 13,000 clones, with about 89% appearing a single time and about 9.6% taken by the ten largest. The antigens of these receptors remain unknown. Sequenced here: cells cultured in vitro, sampled from a patient treated with pembrolizumab. These receptors all stem from an adult with mismatch repair-deficient cancer. Each CDR3 is given with its conserved first and last residue. D genes are given only for firm matches. The listing skips clone size in some rows; elsewhere it reads once, few, many or a size class.

>TRBJ1-5|NA|NA|TRBV15
CATSRDGVPREDQPQHF
TGTGCCACCAGCAGAGATGGAGTTCCGAGGGAGGATCAGCCCCAGCATTTT
>TRBJ1-1|NA|once|TRBV6-5
CASSPGGGRTEAFF
TGTGCCAGCAGTCCTGGTGGGGGAAGAACTGAAGCTTTCTTT
>TRBJ1-1|TRBD1|NA|TRBV6-6
CASSTGQGNTEAFF
TGTGCCAGCAGTACCGGACAGGGTAACACTGAAGCTTTCTTT
>TRBJ1-4|NA|NA|TRBV18
CASSVGAGAAATNEKLFF
TGTGCCAGCTCAGTCGGGGCAGGGGCCGCGGCAACTAATGAAAAACTGTTTTTT
>TRBJ1-1|NA|NA|TRBV5-1
CASSYRTVRTEAFF
TGCGCCAGCAGCTATAGGACGGTCAGGACTGAAGCTTTCTTT
>TRBJ2-7|NA|NA|TRBV11-3
CASSQGLSAYEQYF
TGTGCCAGCAGCCAGGGACTGTCTGCCTACGAGCAGTACTTC
>TRBJ1-1|NA|NA|TRBV19
CASNKDRNTEAFF
TGTGCCAGTAACAAGGACCGGAACACTGAAGCTTTCTTT
>TRBJ2-7|TRBD2|NA|TRBV5-4
CASSFRQRGTYEQYF
TGTGCCAGCAGCTTCCGGCAGCGGGGGACCTACGAGCAGTACTTC
>TRBJ2-1|TRBD2|NA|TRBV5-1
CASSLVSGRAEYEQFF
TGCGCCAGCAGCCTAGTTTCCGGGAGGGCCGAGTATGAGCAGTTCTTC
>TRBJ2-2|NA|NA|TRBV7-3
CASSLLARAGGELFF
TGTGCCAGCAGCTTATTGGCCAGGGCTGGCGGGGAGCTGTTTTTT
>TRBJ2-3|TRBD1|NA|TRBV19
CASRNRGGSDTQYF
TGTGCCAGTAGAAACAGGGGCGGTTCAGATACGCAGTATTTT
>TRBJ2-2|NA|NA|TRBV5-1
CASSLAIEGTLTGELFF
TGCGCCAGCAGCTTGGCCATTGAGGGTACCCTCACCGGGGAGCTGTTTTTT
>TRBJ1-5|NA|NA|TRBV6-1
CASSTHGGQPQHF
TGTGCCAGCAGTACCCATGGGGGTCAGCCCCAGCATTTT
>TRBJ1-1|NA|NA|TRBV28
CASSHTEAFF
TGTGCCAGCAGTCACACAGAAGCTTTCTTT
>TRBJ1-2|TRBD1|NA|TRBV19
CASSISAGQVYGYTF
TGTGCCAGTAGTATCTCGGCCGGACAGGTTTATGGCTACACCTTC
>TRBJ2-7|NA|once|TRBV5-1
CASSFPSRYEQYF
TGCGCCAGCAGCTTTCCGAGTCGCTACGAGCAGTACTTC
>TRBJ2-7|NA|NA|TRBV27
CASSSNIGDYEQYF
TGTGCCAGCAGTTCCAACATCGGGGACTACGAGCAGTACTTC
>TRBJ2-3|NA|NA|TRBV12-5
CASGLQGTDTQYF
TGTGCTAGTGGTTTACAGGGCACAGATACGCAGTATTTT
>TRBJ2-1|NA|NA|TRBV27
CASSLLVGRAEQFF
TGTGCCAGCAGTTTATTGGTTGGGCGAGCAGAGCAGTTCTTC
>TRBJ1-1|TRBD1|NA|TRBV28
CASRRGRTGVTEAFF
TGTGCCAGCAGGAGAGGGAGGACAGGGGTCACTGAAGCTTTCTTT
>TRBJ2-7|TRBD2|NA|TRBV7-9
CASSLVGSGSSYEQYF
TGTGCCAGCAGCTTAGTCGGTAGCGGGAGCTCCTACGAGCAGTACTTC
>TRBJ1-1|NA|NA|TRBV6-1
CASRDGKAFF
TGTGCCAGCAGGGATGGGAAAGCTTTCTTT
>TRBJ2-2|TRBD1|NA|TRBV5-1
CASSLGDSTGELFF
TGCGCCAGCAGCTTGGGGGACAGCACCGGGGAGCTGTTTTTT
>TRBJ1-1|NA|NA|TRBV21-1
CASSQHSGGQGAANTEAFF
TGTGCCAGCAGTCAGCATAGCGGAGGACAGGGAGCGGCGAACACTGAAGCTTTCTTT
>TRBJ1-2|TRBD1|NA|TRBV9
CASSSRDREKDGYTF
TGTGCCAGCAGCTCCCGGGACAGGGAAAAGGATGGCTACACCTTC
>TRBJ2-5|NA|NA|TRBV5-1
CASSLGGPQETQYF
TGCGCCAGCAGCTTGGGGGGCCCCCAAGAGACCCAGTACTTC
>TRBJ2-5|NA|NA|TRBV5-6
CASSRSTQGYQETQYF
TGTGCCAGCAGCCGGTCAACTCAGGGGTACCAAGAGACCCAGTACTTC
>TRBJ1-5|TRBD1|NA|TRBV19
CASSPGTAYNQPQHF
TGTGCCAGTAGTCCCGGGACAGCTTACAATCAGCCCCAGCATTTT
>TRBJ2-7|NA|NA|TRBV29-1
CSVEDQTVGNEQYF
TGCAGCGTTGAAGATCAAACGGTCGGCAACGAGCAGTACTTC
>TRBJ2-7|TRBD1|NA|TRBV27
CASSFLGQGAYEQYF
TGTGCCAGCAGTTTTTTGGGCCAGGGGGCGTACGAGCAGTACTTC
>TRBJ2-7|TRBD2|NA|TRBV15
CATSNFGLAGPEQYF
TGTGCCACCAGCAACTTCGGGCTAGCGGGTCCCGAGCAGTACTTC
>TRBJ2-2|NA|NA|TRBV15
CATSREGENTGELFF
TGTGCCACCAGCAGAGAGGGGGAGAACACCGGGGAGCTGTTTTTT
>TRBJ1-5|TRBD1|NA|TRBV2
CASSDTGGNQPQHF
TGTGCCAGCAGTGATACAGGGGGGAATCAGCCCCAGCATTTT
>TRBJ1-2|TRBD1|NA|TRBV28
CASSLSGTGGYGYTF
TGTGCCAGCAGTTTATCGGGGACAGGGGGCTATGGCTACACCTTC
>TRBJ2-5|NA|NA|TRBV28
CASSLSFGSREETQYF
TGTGCCAGCAGTTTATCGTTCGGGAGTCGGGAAGAGACCCAGTACTTC
>TRBJ2-7|TRBD2|NA|TRBV7-3
CASSLNGLAGVSSYEQYF
TGTGCCAGCAGCTTAAATGGACTAGCGGGAGTGTCGTCCTACGAGCAGTACTTC
>TRBJ1-5|NA|NA|TRBV7-2
CASSSGNQPQHF
TGTGCCAGCAGCTCAGGTAATCAGCCCCAGCATTTT
>TRBJ1-5|NA|NA|TRBV10-3
CAISESPGGWGMWQPQHF
TGTGCCATCAGTGAGTCCCCGGGAGGATGGGGAATGTGGCAGCCCCAGCATTTT
>TRBJ2-7|NA|NA|TRBV7-9
CASSLEWESYEQYF
TGTGCCAGCAGCTTAGAGTGGGAGTCCTACGAGCAGTACTTC
>TRBJ1-1|NA|NA|TRBV14
CASSQAGMNTEAFF
TGTGCCAGCAGCCAAGCGGGCATGAACACTGAAGCTTTCTTT
>TRBJ2-3|NA|once|TRBV28
CASSPRGRSMDTQYF
TGTGCCAGCAGTCCCCGAGGGCGGAGTATGGATACGCAGTATTTT
>TRBJ1-3|NA|NA|TRBV6-1
CASNSYSVSGNTIYF
TGTGCCAGCAATTCGTACAGCGTCTCTGGAAACACCATATATTTT
>TRBJ1-2|NA|NA|TRBV11-3
CASSFSGQYGYTF
TGTGCCAGCAGCTTCTCAGGGCAGTATGGCTACACCTTC
>TRBJ2-7|NA|once|TRBV5-8
CASSLTWTYEQYF
TGTGCCAGCAGCTTGACGTGGACCTACGAGCAGTACTTC
>TRBJ1-1|NA|once|TRBV11-1
CASSLVGNTEAFF
TGTGCCAGCAGCTTAGTAGGGAACACTGAAGCTTTCTTT
>TRBJ2-5|NA|NA|TRBV9
CASSVGAADLGETQYF
TGTGCCAGCAGCGTAGGGGCCGCGGACCTTGGGGAGACCCAGTACTTC
>TRBJ1-5|NA|NA|TRBV12-5
CASGSHWEPQHF
TGTGCTAGTGGTTCCCATTGGGAGCCCCAGCATTTT
>TRBJ1-1|NA|NA|TRBV6-6
CASSSRGGGTEAFF
TGTGCCAGCAGTTCGAGGGGAGGTGGCACTGAAGCTTTCTTT
>TRBJ2-7|NA|NA|TRBV7-9
CASSSDHYEQYF
TGTGCCAGCAGTTCGGACCACTACGAGCAGTACTTC
>TRBJ2-2|TRBD2|NA|TRBV2
CASSEGQLAGHTGELFF
TGTGCCAGCAGTGAAGGTCAACTAGCGGGACACACCGGGGAGCTGTTTTTT
>TRBJ1-5|TRBD1|NA|TRBV7-2
CASSCRTGPLSRRPQHF
TGTGCCAGCAGCTGCCGGACAGGCCCCCTGTCACGGAGGCCCCAGCATTTT
>TRBJ2-3|TRBD2|NA|TRBV29-1
CSVGRTSGSEDTQYF
TGCAGCGTTGGGAGGACTAGCGGGAGTGAGGATACGCAGTATTTT
>TRBJ2-7|TRBD2|NA|TRBV7-9
CASSPRGSGRAAYEQYF
TGTGCCAGCAGCCCCAGGGGTAGCGGGAGGGCCGCCTACGAGCAGTACTTC
>TRBJ1-1|NA|NA|TRBV5-1
CASSLAGQNTEAFF
TGCGCCAGCAGCTTGGCCGGACAGAACACTGAAGCTTTCTTT
>TRBJ2-1|TRBD2|once|TRBV14
CASSHWTSGNNEQFF
TGTGCCAGCAGCCATTGGACTAGCGGGAACAATGAGCAGTTCTTC